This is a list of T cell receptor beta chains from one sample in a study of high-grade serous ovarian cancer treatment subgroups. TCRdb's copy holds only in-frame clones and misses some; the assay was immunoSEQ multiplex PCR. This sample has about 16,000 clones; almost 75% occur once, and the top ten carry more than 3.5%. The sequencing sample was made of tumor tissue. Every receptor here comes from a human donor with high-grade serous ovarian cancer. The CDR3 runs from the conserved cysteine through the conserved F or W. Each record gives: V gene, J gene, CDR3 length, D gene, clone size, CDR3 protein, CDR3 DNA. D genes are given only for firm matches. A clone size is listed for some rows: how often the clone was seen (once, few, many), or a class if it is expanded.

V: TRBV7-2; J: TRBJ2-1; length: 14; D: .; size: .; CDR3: CASSLDPTHNEQFF; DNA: TGTGCCAGCAGCTTAGATCCCACCCACAATGAGCAGTTCTTC
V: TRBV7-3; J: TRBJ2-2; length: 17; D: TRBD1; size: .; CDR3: CASSLARTGGSTGELFF; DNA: TGTGCCAGCAGCTTAGCCCGGACAGGGGGCAGCACCGGGGAGCTGTTTTTT
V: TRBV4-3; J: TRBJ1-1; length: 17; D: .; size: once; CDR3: CASSQDMGWDMNTEAFF; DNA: TGCGCCAGCAGCCAAGATATGGGGTGGGACATGAACACTGAAGCTTTCTTT
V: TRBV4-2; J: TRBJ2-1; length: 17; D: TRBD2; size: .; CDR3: CASSQGGLAGVHNEQFF; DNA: TGTGCCAGCAGCCAGGGCGGACTAGCGGGGGTCCACAATGAGCAGTTCTTC
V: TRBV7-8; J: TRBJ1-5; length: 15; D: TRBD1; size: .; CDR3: CASSSTGYSNQPQHF; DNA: TGTGCCAGCAGCTCGACAGGGTATAGCAATCAGCCCCAGCATTTT
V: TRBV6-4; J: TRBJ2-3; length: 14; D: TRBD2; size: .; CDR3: CASSVAGGPDTQYF; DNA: TGTGCCAGCAGTGTAGCGGGGGGGCCAGATACGCAGTATTTT
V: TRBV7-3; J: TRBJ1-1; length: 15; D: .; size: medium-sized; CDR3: CASSPNLGQNTEAFF; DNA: TGTGCCAGCAGCCCGAATTTGGGGCAGAACACTGAAGCTTTCTTT
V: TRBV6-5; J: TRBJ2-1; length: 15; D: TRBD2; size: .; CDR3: CASSYTGGRNNEQFF; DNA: TGTGCCAGCAGTTATACGGGGGGGCGTAACAATGAGCAGTTCTTC
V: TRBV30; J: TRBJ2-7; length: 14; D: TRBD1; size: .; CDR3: CAWSPGTGDYEQYF; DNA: TGTGCCTGGAGCCCCGGGACAGGGGACTACGAGCAGTACTTC
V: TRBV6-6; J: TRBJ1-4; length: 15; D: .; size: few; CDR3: CASTLDGATNEKLFF; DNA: TGTGCCAGCACGCTGGACGGAGCAACTAATGAAAAACTGTTTTTT
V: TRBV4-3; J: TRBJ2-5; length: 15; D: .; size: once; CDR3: CASSFYGTGEGTQYF; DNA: TGCGCCAGCAGCTTCTACGGGACCGGCGAGGGGACCCAGTACTTC
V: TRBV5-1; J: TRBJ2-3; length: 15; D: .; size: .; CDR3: CASSLDGGRTDTQYF; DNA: TGCGCCAGCAGCTTGGATGGGGGCCGCACAGATACGCAGTATTTT
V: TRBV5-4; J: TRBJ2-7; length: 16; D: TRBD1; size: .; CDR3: CASSLLDRRNVYEQYF; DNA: TGTGCCAGCAGCTTGTTGGACAGGCGGAATGTCTACGAGCAGTACTTC
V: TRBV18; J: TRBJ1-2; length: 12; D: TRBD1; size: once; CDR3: CASSPRTGSLTF; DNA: TGTGCCAGCTCACCACGGACAGGGTCCCTCACCTTC
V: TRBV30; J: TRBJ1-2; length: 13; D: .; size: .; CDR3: CAWDLGGFYGYTF; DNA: TGTGCCTGGGACCTAGGGGGGTTCTATGGCTACACCTTC
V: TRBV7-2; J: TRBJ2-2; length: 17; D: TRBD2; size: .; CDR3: CASSRTSGGYNTGELFF; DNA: TGTGCCAGCAGCCGGACTAGCGGGGGCTATAACACCGGGGAGCTGTTTTTT
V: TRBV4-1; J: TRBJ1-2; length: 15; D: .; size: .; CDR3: CASSQDVGGNYGYTF; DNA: TGCGCCAGCAGCCAAGACGTAGGCGGGAACTATGGCTACACCTTC
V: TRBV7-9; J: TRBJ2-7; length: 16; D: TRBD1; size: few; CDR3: CASSETQTGSGDEQYF; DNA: TGTGCCAGCAGCGAGACTCAGACAGGGAGTGGCGACGAGCAGTACTTC